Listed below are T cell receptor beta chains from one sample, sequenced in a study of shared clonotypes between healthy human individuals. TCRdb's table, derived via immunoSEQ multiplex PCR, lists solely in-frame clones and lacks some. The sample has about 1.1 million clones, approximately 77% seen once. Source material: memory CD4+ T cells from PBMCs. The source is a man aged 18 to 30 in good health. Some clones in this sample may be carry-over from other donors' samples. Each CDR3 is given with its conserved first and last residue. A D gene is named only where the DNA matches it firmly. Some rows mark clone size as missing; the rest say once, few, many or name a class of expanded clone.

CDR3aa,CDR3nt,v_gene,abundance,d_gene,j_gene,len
CASSLGGWGSPLHF,TGTGCCAGCAGCTTAGGCGGGTGGGGTTCACCCCTCCACTTT,TRBV7-9,.,.,TRBJ1-6,14
CASSLEGGRASEQFF,TGTGCCAGCAGCTTAGAGGGCGGGAGGGCCAGTGAGCAGTTCTTC,TRBV7-9,once,TRBD2,TRBJ2-1,15
CASSYSDLPGPYEQYF,TGTGCCAGCAGTTACTCAGACTTGCCCGGACCCTACGAGCAGTACTTC,TRBV6-5,few,.,TRBJ2-7,16
CASMVRTGRGETQYF,TGTGCCAGCATGGTACGAACGGGGAGGGGAGAGACCCAGTACTTC,TRBV5-4,.,TRBD2,TRBJ2-5,15
CSVEDPLGGRQETQYF,TGCAGCGTTGAAGATCCCTTGGGGGGCCGGCAAGAGACCCAGTACTTC,TRBV29-1,.,.,TRBJ2-5,16
CASSMSGQRGETQYF,TGTGCCAGTAGTATGTCTGGCCAAAGAGGAGAGACCCAGTACTTC,TRBV19,.,.,TRBJ2-5,15
CASSPAGQGKAEQYF,TGCGCCAGCAGCCCTGCGGGACAGGGGAAGGCCGAGCAGTACTTC,TRBV5-1,.,TRBD1,TRBJ2-7,15
CASSRLPGQGAAGELFF,TGTGCCAGCAGCCGCCTTCCGGGACAGGGGGCGGCCGGGGAGCTGTTTTTT,TRBV4-2,.,TRBD1,TRBJ2-2,17
CASSGRDEKLFF,TGTGCCAGCAGTGGGAGAGATGAAAAACTGTTTTTT,TRBV2,.,.,TRBJ1-4,12
CASSYSVGYEQYF,TGTGCCAGCAGTTACTCGGTGGGCTACGAGCAGTACTTC,TRBV6-5,.,.,TRBJ2-7,13
CASSLDRVGTAEQYF,TGTGCCAGCAGCTTAGATAGGGTGGGGACAGCCGAGCAGTACTTC,TRBV11-2,.,TRBD1,TRBJ2-7,15
CASSLVTGELFF,TGTGCCAGCAGTTTGGTCACCGGGGAGCTGTTTTTT,TRBV28,.,.,TRBJ2-2,12
CASSRPELGLVSEQYF,TGCGCCAGCAGCCGGCCGGAGTTGGGCCTAGTCTCCGAGCAGTACTTC,TRBV5-1,.,.,TRBJ2-7,16